The entry that follows covers one T cell receptor beta chain sequence. The entry originates in a study of blood T cell repertoires in COVID-19. Profiled with immunoSEQ multiplex PCR; TCRdb holds only in-frame clones, not every one. This sample has 140,000 to 150,000 clones, with 86% found just once. V was cut by 2 bases and J by 8 bases, with 6 bases left in between. The CDR3 loop spans 11 amino acids. CDR1 and CDR2 from the germline V gene are MDHEN and SYDVKM. Everyone who took part was about 18 to 89 years old, and they came from about two dozen US areas. This clonotype was sampled from a man aged 45-65 years who had recovered from COVID-19. This chain links TRBV28 with TRBJ1-1; D ambiguous. Sample: PBMCs or T cells enriched from blood (not recorded which). The CDR3 region is CASSLNQEAFF. The CDR3 DNA follows: TGTGCCAGCAGTTTAAATCAGGAAGCTTTCTTT.